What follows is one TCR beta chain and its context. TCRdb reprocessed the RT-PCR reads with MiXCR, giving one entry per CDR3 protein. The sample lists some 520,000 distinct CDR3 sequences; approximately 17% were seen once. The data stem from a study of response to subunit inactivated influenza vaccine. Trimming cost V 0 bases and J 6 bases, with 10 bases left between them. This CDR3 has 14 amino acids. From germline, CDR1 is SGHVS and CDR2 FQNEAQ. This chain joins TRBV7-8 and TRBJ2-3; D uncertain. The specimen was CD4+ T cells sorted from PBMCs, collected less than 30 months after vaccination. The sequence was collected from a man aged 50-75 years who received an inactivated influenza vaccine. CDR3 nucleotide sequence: TGTGCCAGCAGCTTAGCGCCTGGCCAGGATACGCAGTATTTT. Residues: CASSLAPGQDTQYF.